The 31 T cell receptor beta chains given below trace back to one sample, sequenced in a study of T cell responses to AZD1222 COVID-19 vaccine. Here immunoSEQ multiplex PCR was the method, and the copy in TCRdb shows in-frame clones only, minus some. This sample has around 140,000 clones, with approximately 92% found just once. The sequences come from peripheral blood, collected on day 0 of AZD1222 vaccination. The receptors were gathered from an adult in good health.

The CDR3 spells CASSIVLTLNQPQHF. CDR3 sequence (DNA): TGTGCCAGTAGTATAGTCTTGACCCTTAATCAGCCCCAGCATTTT. The chain employs TRBV19 and TRBJ1-5; D uncertain. This CDR3 contains 15 residues. CDR1 and CDR2 (germline): LNHDA, SQIVND (reference sequence). The germline V and J ends were trimmed by 1 base and 4 bases, with 11 bases remaining between them.

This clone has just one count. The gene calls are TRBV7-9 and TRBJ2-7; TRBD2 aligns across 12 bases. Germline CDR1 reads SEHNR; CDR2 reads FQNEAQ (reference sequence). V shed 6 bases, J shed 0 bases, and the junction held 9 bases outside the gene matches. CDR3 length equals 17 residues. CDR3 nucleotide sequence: TGTGCCAGCAGAAGGACTAGCGGGAACCCCGACTCCTACGAGCAGTACTTC. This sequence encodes CASRRTSGNPDSYEQYF.

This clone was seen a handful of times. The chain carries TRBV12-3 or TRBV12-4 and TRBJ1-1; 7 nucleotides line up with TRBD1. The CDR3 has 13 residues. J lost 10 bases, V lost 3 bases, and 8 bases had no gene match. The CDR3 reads CASSFGTDLRAFF. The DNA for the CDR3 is TGTGCCAGCAGTTTCGGGACAGACTTGCGAGCTTTCTTT.

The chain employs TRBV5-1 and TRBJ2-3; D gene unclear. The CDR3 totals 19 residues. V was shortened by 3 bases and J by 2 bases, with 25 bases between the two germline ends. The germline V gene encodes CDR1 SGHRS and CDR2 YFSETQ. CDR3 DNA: TGCGCCAGCAGCTCTAGGGCAACAACGCTGGGGATGAACACAGATACGCAGTATTTT. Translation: CASSSRATTLGMNTDTQYF. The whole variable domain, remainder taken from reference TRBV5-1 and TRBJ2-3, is KAGVTQTPRYLIKTRGQQVTLSCSPISGHRSVSWYQQTPGQGLQFLFEYFSETQRNKGNFPGRFSGRQFSNSRSEMNVSTLELGDSALYLCASSSRATTLGMNTDTQYFGPGTRLTVL.

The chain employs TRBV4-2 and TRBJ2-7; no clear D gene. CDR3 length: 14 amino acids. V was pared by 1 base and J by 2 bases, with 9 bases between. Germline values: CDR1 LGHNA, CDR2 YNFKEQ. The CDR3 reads CASSQGARTYEQYF. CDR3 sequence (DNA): TGTGCCAGCAGCCAAGGTGCCAGAACCTACGAGCAGTACTTC.

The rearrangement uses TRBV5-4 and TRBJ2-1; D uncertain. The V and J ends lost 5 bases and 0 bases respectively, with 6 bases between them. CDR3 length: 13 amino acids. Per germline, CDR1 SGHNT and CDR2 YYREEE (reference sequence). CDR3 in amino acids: CASRNRSYNEQFF. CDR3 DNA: TGTGCCAGCAGGAACCGCTCCTACAATGAGCAGTTCTTC.

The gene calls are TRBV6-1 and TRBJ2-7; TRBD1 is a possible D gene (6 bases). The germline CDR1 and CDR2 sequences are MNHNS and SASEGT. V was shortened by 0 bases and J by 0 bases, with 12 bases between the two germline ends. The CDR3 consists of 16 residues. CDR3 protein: CASSEALRGGSYEQYF. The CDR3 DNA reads TGTGCCAGCAGTGAAGCGCTTCGAGGGGGCTCCTACGAGCAGTACTTC.

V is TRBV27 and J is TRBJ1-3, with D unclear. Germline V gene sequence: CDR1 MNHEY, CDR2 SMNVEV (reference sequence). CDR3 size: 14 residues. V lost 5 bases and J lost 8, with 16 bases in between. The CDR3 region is CASSHDTNHDTIYF. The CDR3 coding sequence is TGTGCCAGCAGTCATGACACTAACCACGACACCATATATTTT.

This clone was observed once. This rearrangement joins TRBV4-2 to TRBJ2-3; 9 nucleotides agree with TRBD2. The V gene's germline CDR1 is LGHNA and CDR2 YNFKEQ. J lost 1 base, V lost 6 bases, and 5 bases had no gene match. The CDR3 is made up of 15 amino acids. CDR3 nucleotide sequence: TGTGCCAGCAGATGGCAGCGGGGGGGCACAGATACGCAGTATTTT. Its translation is CASRWQRGGTDTQYF.

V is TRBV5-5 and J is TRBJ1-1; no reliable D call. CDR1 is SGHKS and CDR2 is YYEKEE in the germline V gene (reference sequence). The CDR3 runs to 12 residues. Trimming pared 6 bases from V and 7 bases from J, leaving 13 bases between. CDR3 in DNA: TGTGCCAGCAACCCGGATAGGGTTGAAGCTTTCTTT. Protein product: CASNPDRVEAFF.

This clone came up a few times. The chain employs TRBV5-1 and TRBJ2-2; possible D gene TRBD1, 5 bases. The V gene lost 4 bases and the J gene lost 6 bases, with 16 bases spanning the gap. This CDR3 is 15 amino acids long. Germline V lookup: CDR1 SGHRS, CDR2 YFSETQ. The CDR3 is CASSLTDHYAGELFF. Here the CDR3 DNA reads TGCGCCAGCAGCCTGACAGACCACTATGCCGGGGAGCTGTTTTTT.

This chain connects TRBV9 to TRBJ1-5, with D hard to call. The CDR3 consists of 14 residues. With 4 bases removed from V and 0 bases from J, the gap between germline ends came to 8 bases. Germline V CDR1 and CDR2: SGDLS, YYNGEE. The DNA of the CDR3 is TGTGCCAGCAGCCCCGCCAATAGCAATCAGCCCCAGCATTTT. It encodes CASSPANSNQPQHF.

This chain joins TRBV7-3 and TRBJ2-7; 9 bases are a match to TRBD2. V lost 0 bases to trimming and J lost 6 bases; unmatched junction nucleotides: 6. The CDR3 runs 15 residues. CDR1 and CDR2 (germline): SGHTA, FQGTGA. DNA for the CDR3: TGTGCCAGCAGCTTAACGGTAGCGGGAGCTTCCGAGCAGTACTTC. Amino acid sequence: CASSLTVAGASEQYF.

The CDR3 reads CASSSLRTTHTEAFF. CDR3 nucleotide sequence: TGTGCCAGCAGCTCACTCCGAACGACACACACTGAAGCTTTCTTT. The chain has TRBV7-9 and TRBJ1-1, with D unclear. Per germline, CDR1 SEHNR and CDR2 FQNEAQ (reference sequence). CDR3 length: 15 residues. The V end lost 4 bases, the J end lost 3 bases, and 15 bases lay between the germline ends. Filled out from reference TRBV7-9 and TRBJ1-1, the complete variable domain reads DTGVSQNPRHKITKRGQNVTFRCDPISEHNRLYWYRQTLGQGPEFLTYFQNEAQLEKSRLLSDRFSAERPKGSFSTLEIQRTEQGDSAMYLCASSSLRTTHTEAFFGQGTRLTVV.

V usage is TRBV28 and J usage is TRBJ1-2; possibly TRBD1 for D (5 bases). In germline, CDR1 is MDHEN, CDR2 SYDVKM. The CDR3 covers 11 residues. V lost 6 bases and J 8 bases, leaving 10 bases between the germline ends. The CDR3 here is CASSRVAGYTF. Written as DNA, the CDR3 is TGTGCCAGCAGCAGGGTGGCCGGCTACACCTTC.

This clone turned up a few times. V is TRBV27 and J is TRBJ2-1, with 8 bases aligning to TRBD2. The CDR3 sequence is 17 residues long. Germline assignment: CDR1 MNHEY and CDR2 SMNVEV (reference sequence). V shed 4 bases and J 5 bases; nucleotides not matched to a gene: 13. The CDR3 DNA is TGTGCCAGCAGTTCTATCGGTCCAGCGGGGGCTAACAATGAGCAGTTCTTC. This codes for CASSSIGPAGANNEQFF.

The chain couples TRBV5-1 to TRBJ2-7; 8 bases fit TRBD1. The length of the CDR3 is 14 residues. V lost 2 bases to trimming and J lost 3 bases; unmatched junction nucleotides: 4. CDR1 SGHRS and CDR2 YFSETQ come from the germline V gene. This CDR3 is CASSFGQGLYEQYF. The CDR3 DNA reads TGCGCCAGCAGCTTCGGACAGGGCCTCTACGAGCAGTACTTC.

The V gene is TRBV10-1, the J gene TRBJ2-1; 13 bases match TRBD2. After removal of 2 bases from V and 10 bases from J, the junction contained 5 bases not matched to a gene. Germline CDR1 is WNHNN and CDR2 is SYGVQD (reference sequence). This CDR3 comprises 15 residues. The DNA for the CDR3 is TGCGCCAGCAGTGAGGCGACTAGCGGGAGGAAAGAGCAGTTCTTC. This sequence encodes CASSEATSGRKEQFF.

In DNA form, the CDR3 reads TGTGCCAGTAGTATAGAAGAAGGGCAGCCCCAGCATTTT. Its translation is CASSIEEGQPQHF. The chain recombines TRBV19 with TRBJ1-5, with D unresolved. From germline, CDR1 is LNHDA and CDR2 SQIVND (reference sequence). Between the trimmed V and J ends, which lost 0 bases and 7 bases, there was a span of 7 bases. The CDR3 extends over 13 amino acids.

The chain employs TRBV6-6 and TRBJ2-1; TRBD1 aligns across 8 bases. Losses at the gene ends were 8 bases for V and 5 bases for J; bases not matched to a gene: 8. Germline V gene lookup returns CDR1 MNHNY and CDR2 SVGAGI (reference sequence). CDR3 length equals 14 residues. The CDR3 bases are TGTGCCAGCCAAGGACAGGGACGGAACAATGAGCAGTTCTTC. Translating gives CASQGQGRNNEQFF.

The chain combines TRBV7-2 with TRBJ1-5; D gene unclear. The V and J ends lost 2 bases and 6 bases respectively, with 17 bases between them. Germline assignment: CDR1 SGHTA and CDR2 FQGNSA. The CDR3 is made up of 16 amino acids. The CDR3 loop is CASSLSPRDRVQPQHF. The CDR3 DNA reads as TGTGCCAGCAGCTTATCCCCTAGGGATCGCGTTCAGCCCCAGCATTTT.

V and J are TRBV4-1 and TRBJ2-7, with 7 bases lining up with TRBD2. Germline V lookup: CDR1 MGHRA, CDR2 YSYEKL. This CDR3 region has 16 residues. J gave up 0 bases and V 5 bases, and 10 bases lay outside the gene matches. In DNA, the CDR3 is TGCGCCAGCAGCTTCTATTATAGCGGGCTCTCCTACGAGCAGTACTTC. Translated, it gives CASSFYYSGLSYEQYF.

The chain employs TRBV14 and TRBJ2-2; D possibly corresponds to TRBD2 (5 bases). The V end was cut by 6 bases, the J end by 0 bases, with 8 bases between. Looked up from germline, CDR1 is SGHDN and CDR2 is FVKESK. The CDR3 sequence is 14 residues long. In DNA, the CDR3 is TGTGCCAGCAGTTACGGGACGAACACCGGGGAGCTGTTTTTT. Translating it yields CASSYGTNTGELFF.

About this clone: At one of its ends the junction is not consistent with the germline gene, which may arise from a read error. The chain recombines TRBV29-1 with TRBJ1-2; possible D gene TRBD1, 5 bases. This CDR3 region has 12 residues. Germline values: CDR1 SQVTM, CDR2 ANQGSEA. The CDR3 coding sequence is TGCAGCGTTGAAGTCGGGGGAGTAGGAGTTATATTC. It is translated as CSVEVGGVGVIF.

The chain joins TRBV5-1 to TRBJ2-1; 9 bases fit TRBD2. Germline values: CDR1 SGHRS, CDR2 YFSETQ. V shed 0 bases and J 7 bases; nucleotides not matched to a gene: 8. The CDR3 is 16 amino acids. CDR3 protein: CASSLAGTSNLNEQFF. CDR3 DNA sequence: TGCGCCAGCAGCTTGGCAGGGACTAGCAACTTGAATGAGCAGTTCTTC.

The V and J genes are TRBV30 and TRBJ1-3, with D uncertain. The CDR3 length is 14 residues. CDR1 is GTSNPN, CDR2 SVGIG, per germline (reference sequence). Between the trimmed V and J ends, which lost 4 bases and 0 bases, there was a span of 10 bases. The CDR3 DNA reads TGTGCCTGGAATGCTTGGAGCTCTGGAAACACCATATATTTT. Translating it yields CAWNAWSSGNTIYF.

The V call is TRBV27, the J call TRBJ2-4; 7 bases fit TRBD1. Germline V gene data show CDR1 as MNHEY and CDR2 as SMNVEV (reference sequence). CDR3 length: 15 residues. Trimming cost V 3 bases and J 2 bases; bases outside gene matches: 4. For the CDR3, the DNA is TGTGCCAGCAGTTTCGAGGGGGCCACCAAAAACATTCAGTACTTC. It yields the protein CASSFEGATKNIQYF.

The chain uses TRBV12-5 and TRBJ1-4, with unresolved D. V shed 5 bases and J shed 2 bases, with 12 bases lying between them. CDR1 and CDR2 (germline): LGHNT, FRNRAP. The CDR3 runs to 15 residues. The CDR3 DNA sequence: TGTGCTAGTGGTCCAGATGTGCCCACTAATGAAAAACTGTTTTTT. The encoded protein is CASGPDVPTNEKLFF.

The CDR3 DNA sequence: TGTGCCAGCAGCCAAGATTTTAATCGGGGTGGGAATGGCTACACCTTC. Residues: CASSQDFNRGGNGYTF. V gene TRBV4-2 combines with J gene TRBJ1-2; D is ambiguous. Germline CDR1 is LGHNA and CDR2 is YNFKEQ. This CDR3 contains 16 residues. The ends were cut back, 0 bases at V and 6 bases at J, with 17 bases in the middle.

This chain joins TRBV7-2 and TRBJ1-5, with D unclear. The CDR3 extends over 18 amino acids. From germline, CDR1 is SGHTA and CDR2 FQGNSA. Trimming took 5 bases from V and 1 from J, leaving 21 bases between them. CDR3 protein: CASSPQSGFDSSNQPQHF. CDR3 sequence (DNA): TGTGCCAGCAGCCCCCAGTCCGGATTCGACTCAAGCAATCAGCCCCAGCATTTT.

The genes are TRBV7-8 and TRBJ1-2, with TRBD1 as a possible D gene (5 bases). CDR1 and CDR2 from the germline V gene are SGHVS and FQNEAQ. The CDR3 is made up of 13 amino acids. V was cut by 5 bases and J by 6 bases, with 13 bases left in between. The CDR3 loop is CASSPRGGDGYTF. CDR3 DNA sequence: TGTGCCAGCAGCCCACGTGGGGGAGATGGCTACACCTTC.